This T cell receptor (beta chain) was sequenced in a study of patients with pleural tuberculosis. Trimming left V 6 bases short and J 1 base short, with 9 bases between. Germline-derived CDR1 and CDR2 are SGHNT and YENEEA. CDR3 length: 13 residues. Each CDR3 protein gets one entry after TCRdb re-called the reads with MiXCR. The top ten clones hold 3.5% of a sample with about 29,000 distinct CDR3 sequences, roughly 18% of them seen once. This clonotype came up many times. The sequence was obtained from a human donor with pleural tuberculosis. The chain recombines TRBV11-3 with TRBJ1-1, with unresolved D. Sequencing used peripheral blood. This chain's CDR3 is CASSYQENTEAFF. The CDR3 DNA reads as TGTGCCAGCAGTTACCAGGAGAACACTGAAGCTTTCTTT.